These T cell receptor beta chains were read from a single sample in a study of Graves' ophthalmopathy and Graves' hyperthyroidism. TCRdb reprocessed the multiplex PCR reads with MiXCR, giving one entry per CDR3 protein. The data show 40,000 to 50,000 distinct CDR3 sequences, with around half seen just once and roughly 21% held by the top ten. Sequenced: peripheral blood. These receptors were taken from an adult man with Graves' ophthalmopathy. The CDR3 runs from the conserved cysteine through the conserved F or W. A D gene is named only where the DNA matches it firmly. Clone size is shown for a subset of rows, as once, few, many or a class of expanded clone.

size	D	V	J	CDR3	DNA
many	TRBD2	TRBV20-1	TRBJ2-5	CSAQPGLAGDGETQYF	TGCAGTGCCCAACCGGGACTAGCGGGAGATGGGGAGACCCAGTACTTC
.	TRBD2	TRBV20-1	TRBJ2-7	CSAPPGTSGNYEQYF	TGCAGTGCCCCACCCGGGACTAGCGGAAACTACGAGCAGTACTTC
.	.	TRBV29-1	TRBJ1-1	CSLTSGGSLTEAFF	TGCAGCTTAACGAGCGGGGGGTCACTCACTGAAGCTTTCTTT
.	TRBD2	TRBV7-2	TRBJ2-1	CASTPQFGIAGVNEQFF	TGTGCCAGCACCCCCCAGTTTGGGATAGCGGGAGTGAATGAGCAGTTCTTC
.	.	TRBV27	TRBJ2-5	CASSLTTFSETQYF	TGTGCCAGCAGTTTAACAACCTTTTCGGAGACCCAGTACTTC
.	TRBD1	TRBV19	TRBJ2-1	CASSIQGALGEQFF	TGTGCCAGTAGTATCCAGGGGGCTTTAGGTGAGCAGTTCTTC
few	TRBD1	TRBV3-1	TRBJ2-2	CASSLRTGLNTGELFF	TGTGCCAGCAGCCTCCGGACAGGGTTAAACACCGGGGAGCTGTTTTTT
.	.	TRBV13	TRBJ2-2	CASSVTSMGLAKNTGELFF	TGTGCCAGCAGCGTTACCTCTATGGGGCTAGCAAAGAACACCGGGGAGCTGTTTTTT
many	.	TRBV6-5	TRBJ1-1	CASSYLPGHSSEAFF	TGTGCCAGCAGTTACCTTCCGGGACACTCCTCTGAAGCTTTCTTT
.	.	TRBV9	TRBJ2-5	CASSVVDLHGETQYF	TGTGCCAGCAGCGTAGTAGACCTCCACGGAGAGACCCAGTACTTC
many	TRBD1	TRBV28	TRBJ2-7	CASMKRQGTLDEQYF	TGTGCCAGCATGAAAAGACAGGGGACTTTGGACGAGCAGTACTTC
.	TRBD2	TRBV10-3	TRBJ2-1	CAISESRLAGEDSIEQFF	TGTGCCATCAGTGAGTCGCGACTAGCGGGAGAGGATTCCATTGAGCAGTTCTTC
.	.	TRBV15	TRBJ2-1	CATGGMGSYNEQFF	TGTGCCACCGGGGGAATGGGCTCCTACAATGAGCAGTTCTTC
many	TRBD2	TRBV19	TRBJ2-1	CASSMSGRGDEQFF	TGTGCCAGTAGTATGTCGGGGAGGGGCGATGAGCAGTTCTTC
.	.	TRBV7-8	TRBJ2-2	CASSLRGRGGTGELLF	TGTGCCAGCAGCCTAAGGGGGAGGGGGGGAACCGGGGAGCTGCTTTTT
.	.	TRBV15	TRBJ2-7	CATSTGGLGVASQYF	TGTGCCACCAGCACCGGCGGACTTGGCGTGGCCTCGCAGTACTTC
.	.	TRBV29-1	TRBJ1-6	CSAGRGNSPLHF	TGCAGCGCAGGACGGGGAAATTCACCCCTCCACTTT
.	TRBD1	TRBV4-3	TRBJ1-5	CASSQERTGNQPQHF	TGCGCCAGCAGCCAAGAAAGGACAGGGAATCAGCCCCAGCATTTT